This T cell receptor (beta chain) was identified in a study of Graves' ophthalmopathy and Graves' hyperthyroidism. The study amplified TCR beta CDR3 regions using RNA transcripts. The library came from an HTBI-primed first-round RT-PCR and a second-round multiplex PCR. In TCRdb, the multiplex PCR reads were re-called with MiXCR into one record per CDR3 protein. The sample records about 740,000 distinct CDR3 sequences, about 44% being singletons. The germline V gene encodes CDR1 SGDLS and CDR2 YYNGEE. The V and J ends lost 4 bases and 5 bases, in that order; junction bases with no gene match: 9. The CDR3 consists of 15 residues. Moderate-to-severe activity, CAS at least 3, NOSPECS at least 4 and duration under 3 months characterized donors with ophthalmopathy.

Sequencing was carried out using peripheral blood. The V gene is TRBV9, the J gene TRBJ2-5; 9 nucleotides agree with TRBD1. The source of this sequence is an adult man with Graves' ophthalmopathy. The CDR3 DNA follows: TGTGCCAGCAGCCCGACAGGGGGGGGGATCGAGACCCAGTACTTC. Its protein is CASSPTGGGIETQYF. Complete variable domain (other parts from reference TRBV9 and TRBJ2-5): DSGVTQTPKHLITATGQRVTLRCSPRSGDLSVYWYQQSLDQGLQFLIQYYNGEERAKGNILERFSAQQFPDLHSELNLSSLELGDSALYFCASSPTGGGIETQYFGPGTRLLVL.